Shown below are 7 T cell receptor beta chains from a single sample sequenced in a study of T cells in Graves' hyperthyroidism and ophthalmopathy. Researchers took RNA transcripts and amplified the TCR beta CDR3 regions from them. HTBI primers were the set used in a first-round RT-PCR of the TCR CDR3. In TCRdb, the multiplex PCR reads were re-called with MiXCR into one record per CDR3 protein. The repertoire holds about 480,000 distinct CDR3 sequences, with 13% to 15% as singletons. Input material: blood. The origin of the receptors is a woman aged 18-29 years with Graves' hyperthyroidism.

This chain uses TRBV4-2 with TRBJ2-5; perhaps D is TRBD1 or TRBD2 (7 bases each). The CDR3 totals 16 residues. Germline loops: CDR1 LGHNA, CDR2 YNFKEQ. Trimming took 3 bases from V and 0 from J, leaving 14 bases between them. The CDR3 nucleotides are TGTGCCAGCAGCCAGAGGGGGCGGGGGTACCAAGAGACCCAGTACTTC. It specifies CASSQRGRGYQETQYF.

This clonotype was found many times. V usage is TRBV9 and J usage is TRBJ2-1, with D possibly being TRBD1 (5 bases). Germline CDR1 and CDR2: SGDLS and YYNGEE. This CDR3 has 13 amino acids. V shed 0 bases and J shed 8 bases, with 9 bases lying between them. The CDR3 bases are TGTGCCAGCAGCGTAGGGGGCTCGTATGAGCAGTTCTTC. Its translation is CASSVGGSYEQFF.

A few counts support this clonotype. The V and J genes are TRBV24-1 and TRBJ2-1; D uncertain. The CDR3 contains 13 residues. The germline V gene encodes CDR1 KGHDR and CDR2 SFDVKD. V lost 6 bases, J lost 3 bases, and 8 bases lay in between. The CDR3 is CATSRYGYNEQFF. The DNA for the CDR3 is TGTGCCACCAGTCGGTACGGCTACAATGAGCAGTTCTTC.

This clonotype was found many times. CDR3 residues: CASSPTGTGNYGYTF. The DNA of the CDR3 is TGCGCCAGCAGCCCCACCGGGACGGGAAACTATGGCTACACCTTC. This chain connects TRBV10-2 to TRBJ1-2; D may be TRBD1 (5 bases). The CDR3 has 15 amino acids. V lost 6 bases to trimming and J lost 2 bases, with 16 bases between them. Germline-derived CDR1 and CDR2 are WSHSY and SAAADI.

This clonotype appeared many times. The V call is TRBV7-3, the J call TRBJ2-3, with a tentative D call TRBD2 (6 bases). This CDR3 spans 17 amino acids. V was cut by 2 bases and J by 0 bases, with 15 bases left in between. Germline V CDR1 and CDR2: SGHTA, FQGTGA. The CDR3, as DNA: TGTGCCAGCAGCTTATTCGGGGGAGACCCTAGCACAGATACGCAGTATTTT. Translation gives CASSLFGGDPSTDTQYF.

This clonotype came up many times. CDR3 bases: TGTGCCAGCAGTGTTGTGGAGGGACGGTGGGCTTTCTTT. It yields the protein CASSVVEGRWAFF. The chain is built from TRBV2 and TRBJ1-1; a weak D match, TRBD1 (5 bases). V lost 4 bases and J lost 11, with 17 bases in between. This CDR3 comprises 13 residues. Germline V gene sequence: CDR1 SNHLY, CDR2 FYNNEI.

Many counts were recorded for this clonotype. This sequence joins TRBV29-1 and TRBJ2-7; 11 bases fit TRBD1. Germline CDR1 SQVTM, CDR2 ANQGSEA. CDR3 length equals 13 residues. J gave up 6 bases and V 6 bases, and 7 bases lay outside the gene matches. The CDR3 coding sequence is TGCAGCGTGAAGGGACAGGGGGGATCCGAGCAGTACTTC. Translating gives CSVKGQGGSEQYF.